One and the same sample provided the 2 T cell receptor beta chains below, sequenced in a study of CD8 T cells in ankylosing spondylitis listed by TCRdb under 2017. The library was generated by 5' RACE. The run used an Illumina HiSeq 2500. TCRdb reanalyzed the raw reads on its own, using fastp at Q25 for trimming and MiXCR for clone calling, and kept in-frame beta chains. Each record represents a unique CDR3 protein, reported with the most common genes and DNA among its rows. The sample table lists 150,000 to 200,000 distinct CDR3 sequences, roughly 18% of them with a count of one. About 8.2% of the sample goes to the ten largest clones. The sequenced sample consisted of blood, either unsorted or a sorted T cell fraction (not recorded which). Every receptor here comes from a male donor with ankylosing spondylitis or in good health (not recorded which).

This clonotype was seen a handful of times. This chain joins TRBV20-1 and TRBJ2-7, with D perhaps being TRBD1 or TRBD2 (5 bases each). Trimming left V 6 bases short and J 2 bases short, with 14 bases between. Germline CDR1 reads DFQATT; CDR2 reads SNEGSKA (reference sequence). This CDR3 has 13 residues. CDR3 coding DNA: TGCAGTGCCAGTCCGGGACGTCCCTACGAGCAGTACTTC. Amino acid sequence: CSASPGRPYEQYF.

Only a few counts were recorded for this clonotype. The junction differs from germline at one of its ends, possibly a read error. The rearrangement links TRBV3-1 to TRBJ1-5; D is ambiguous. Germline CDR1 and CDR2: LGHDT and YNNKEL (reference sequence). This CDR3 has 17 amino acids. DNA for the CDR3: TGTGCCAGCAGCGAAGAAAGTGGGCAGCCCGACAATCAGCCCCAGCATTTT. Its protein product is CASSEESGQPDNQPQHF.